Listed below are T cell receptor beta chains from one sample, sequenced in a study of cytomegalovirus exposure and HLA in healthy donors. Only in-frame clones appear in the TCRdb table, and some are missing; sequencing was by immunoSEQ multiplex PCR. Among over 200,000 clones, more than 75% were seen once, and the ten largest hold about 1.2%. The sequencing sample was made of PBMCs. These receptor sequences come from a human donor in good health. CDR3s include the opening cysteine and the closing phenylalanine or tryptophan. A D gene is named only where the DNA matches it firmly. The size of a clone is reported for some rows only, either as once, few or many, or as a class for expanded clones.

NA	TRBV10-3	TRBJ2-3	TRBD2	CAIRSGTSGSFDTQYF	TGTGCCATCAGATCCGGGACTAGCGGGAGTTTCGATACGCAGTATTTT
NA	TRBV9	TRBJ2-3	NA	CASSVTDYPLNTQYF	TGTGCCAGCAGCGTCACGGACTACCCATTGAATACGCAGTATTTT
NA	TRBV19	TRBJ1-2	NA	CASSIRDRPYGYTF	TGTGCCAGTAGTATCCGAGACAGGCCTTATGGCTACACCTTC
NA	TRBV7-9	TRBJ2-6	NA	CASSPSKAGANVLTF	TGTGCCAGCAGCCCATCCAAAGCCGGGGCCAACGTCCTGACTTTC
once	TRBV27	TRBJ2-1	NA	CASRVGSLRDFSHEQFF	TGTGCCAGCAGGGTAGGGTCCCTCCGGGACTTCTCCCATGAGCAGTTCTTC
NA	TRBV18	TRBJ1-1	NA	CASSPPEGLYTEAFF	TGTGCCAGCTCACCACCGGAGGGTTTGTACACTGAAGCTTTCTTT
NA	TRBV11-1	TRBJ2-7	NA	CASSLLTQGSYEQYF	TGTGCCAGCAGCTTACTTACCCAGGGATCCTACGAGCAGTACTTC
NA	TRBV27	TRBJ1-4	NA	CASTSGGGGEKLFF	TGTGCCAGCACCTCGGGGGGCGGAGGCGAAAAACTGTTTTTT
NA	TRBV5-1	TRBJ2-5	TRBD1	CASRSGTGGIETQYF	TGCGCCAGCAGATCCGGGACAGGGGGCATAGAGACCCAGTACTTC
NA	TRBV19	TRBJ1-2	NA	CASSIGQGTYGYTF	TGTGCCAGTAGTATAGGGCAGGGGACCTATGGCTACACCTTC
few	TRBV7-2	TRBJ1-1	TRBD1	CASSLWTGTEAFF	TGTGCCAGCAGCTTATGGACAGGCACTGAAGCTTTCTTT
NA	TRBV27	TRBJ1-4	TRBD1	CASSLLTGANEKLFF	TGTGCCAGCAGTCTGTTAACAGGGGCCAATGAAAAACTGTTTTTT
NA	TRBV28	TRBJ2-7	NA	CASRSSGTFSSYEQYF	TGTGCCAGCAGAAGTAGTGGTACCTTTAGCTCCTACGAGCAGTACTTC
once	TRBV4-2	TRBJ2-6	TRBD1	CASRSGTGRVPGANVLTF	TGTGCCAGCAGGTCTGGGACAGGGAGGGTGCCTGGGGCCAACGTCCTGACTTTC
NA	TRBV2	TRBJ2-5	NA	CANGFRGETQYF	TGTGCCAACGGGTTTCGGGGAGAGACCCAGTACTTC
NA	TRBV6-6	TRBJ1-4	NA	CASRRRTGEKLFF	TGTGCCAGCAGGAGAAGGACTGGTGAAAAACTGTTTTTT
NA	TRBV29-1	TRBJ1-2	NA	CSVVSGDYGYTF	TGCAGCGTTGTGTCGGGGGACTATGGCTACACCTTC
few	TRBV6-5	TRBJ1-3	NA	CASRESGGNTIYF	TGTGCCAGCAGGGAATCGGGGGGAAACACCATATATTTT
NA	TRBV6-1	TRBJ1-5	TRBD1	CASSEAAGTGAMNQPQHF	TGTGCCAGCAGTGAAGCGGCTGGGACAGGGGCCATGAATCAGCCCCAGCATTTT
NA	TRBV18	TRBJ2-5	NA	CASSPGTAGETQYF	TGTGCCAGCTCACCCGGGACAGCGGGAGAGACCCAGTACTTC
NA	TRBV25-1	TRBJ2-5	NA	CASSPPDSQETQYF	TGTGCCAGCAGTCCCCCCGACAGCCAAGAGACCCAGTACTTC
NA	TRBV15	TRBJ2-7	NA	CATSRVGGSSYEQYF	TGTGCCACCAGCAGAGTGGGGGGAAGCTCCTACGAGCAGTACTTC
NA	TRBV6-5	TRBJ2-7	NA	CASSYSKHTLRVEQYF	TGTGCCAGCAGTTACTCGAAGCATACCCTTCGAGTCGAGCAGTACTTC
NA	TRBV27	TRBJ1-6	NA	CATRAGGSYNSPLHF	TGTGCCACCCGGGCGGGGGGCTCCTATAATTCACCCCTCCACTTT
NA	TRBV6-1	TRBJ2-1	NA	CASSELVGFNEQFF	TGTGCCAGCAGTGAACTAGTAGGTTTCAATGAGCAGTTCTTC
once	TRBV29-1	TRBJ2-1	TRBD2	CSVQLAGAKFYNEQFF	TGCAGCGTCCAATTAGCGGGGGCAAAATTCTACAATGAGCAGTTCTTC
many	TRBV6-5	TRBJ1-4	NA	CASSNYTGLNEKLFF	TGTGCCAGCTCGAACTATACAGGGTTGAATGAAAAACTGTTTTTT
NA	TRBV6-5	TRBJ1-4	TRBD1	CASSKTGHNEKLFF	TGTGCCAGCAGTAAGACAGGGCATAATGAAAAACTGTTTTTT
once	TRBV9	TRBJ2-5	NA	CASSVDGFGETQYF	TGTGCCAGCAGCGTAGACGGGTTTGGGGAGACCCAGTACTTC
NA	TRBV12-5	TRBJ1-3	NA	CASGLDVFTIYF	TGTGCTAGTGGTTTGGATGTCTTCACCATATATTTT
NA	TRBV28	TRBJ1-4	TRBD1	CASSFLGQAPNEKLFF	TGTGCCAGCAGTTTTCTTGGACAGGCCCCAAATGAAAAACTGTTTTTT
NA	TRBV18	TRBJ1-5	TRBD1	CASSPGTGLSNQPQHF	TGTGCCAGCTCACCAGGGACAGGCCTTAGCAATCAGCCCCAGCATTTT
NA	TRBV7-9	TRBJ1-4	NA	CSSGGAVGEKLFF	TGTTCCAGCGGGGGGGCGGTTGGGGAAAAACTGTTTTTT